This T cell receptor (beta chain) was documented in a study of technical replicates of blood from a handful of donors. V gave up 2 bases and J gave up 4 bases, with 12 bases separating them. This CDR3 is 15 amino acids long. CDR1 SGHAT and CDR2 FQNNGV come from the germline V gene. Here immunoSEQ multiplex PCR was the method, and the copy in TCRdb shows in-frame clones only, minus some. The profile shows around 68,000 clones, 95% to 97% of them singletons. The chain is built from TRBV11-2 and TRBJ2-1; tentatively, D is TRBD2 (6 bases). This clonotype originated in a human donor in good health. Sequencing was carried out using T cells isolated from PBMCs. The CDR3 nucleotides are TGTGCCAGCAGCTTAAGTAGCGGAGCATACAATGAGCAGTTCTTC. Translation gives CASSLSSGAYNEQFF.